The TCR beta chain described here comes from a study of blood T cell repertoires in COVID-19. On the study more broadly: Samples came from the United States, Italy and Spain, spanning acute and convalescent COVID-19.

Assay used: immunoSEQ multiplex PCR; TCRdb lists only in-frame clones, some missing. The sample holds around 200,000 clones, roughly 83% seen once. In terms of age and location, participants ranged from roughly 18 to 95 years and lived in 24 US areas. Cohort placement rested on clinical history that participants reported themselves. All recovered Cohort 3 donors got two negative PCRs, got clearance, or saw symptom resolution. CDR3 length equals 19 residues. V was pared by 1 base and J by 0 bases, with 8 bases of the junction left unmatched. Germline CDR1 and CDR2: KGHSH and LQKENI. The sample taken for sequencing was PBMCs or T cells enriched from blood (not recorded which). This TCR was sampled from a woman under 40 who had recovered from COVID-19. The chain joins TRBV18 to TRBJ1-6, with TRBD1 matching 8 bases. CDR3 sequence reads: CASSPLDRGRGSYNSPLHF. The CDR3 DNA reads as TGTGCCAGCTCACCACTTGACAGGGGCCGCGGCTCCTATAATTCACCCCTCCACTTT.